Listed here is a single TCR beta chain. The data stem from a study of human T cells and chemical hapten exposure. The time point was: patch test 1, 2 weeks after DPC sensitization. Documented treatment: therapeutic diphenylcyclopropenone sensitization with weekly scalp DPC. From germline, CDR1 is SGHAT and CDR2 FQNNGV. Trimming removed 5 bases at V and 3 bases at J, with 14 bases between. CDR3 length: 14 residues. The library labeled individual cDNA molecules by adding unique molecular identifiers to them. Source study methods: Sequenced samples showed a median of approximately 100,000 TCRs each, with counts running from around 25,000 to 690,000. TCRdb called the RACE reads again in MiXCR, with one record for every CDR3 protein. TCRdb's processing, not the authors', yielded these V and J calls. The repertoire holds roughly 360,000 distinct CDR3 sequences, 4.8% seen once, with over 2% in the top ten.

The source was whole blood, collected in connection with sensitization to the hapten diphenylcyclopropenone (DPC). This clonotype was sampled from a woman between 45 and 60 years old with alopecia areata. Some clones in this sample may be carry-over from other donors' samples. V and J are TRBV11-2 and TRBJ2-7; maybe TRBD1 (7 bases). DNA of the CDR3: TGTGCCAGCAGCCGCGGGACAGAGGTCTACGAGCAGTACTTC. This encodes CASSRGTEVYEQYF.